Listed below are T cell receptor beta chains from one sample, sequenced in a study of OX40 agonist ivuxolimab in advanced cancers. The table came from immunoSEQ multiplex PCR; TCRdb's copy has only in-frame clones and leaves some out. The table has about 98,000 clones, 88% seen once; the top ten hold about 0.82%. The source was CD4+ or CD8+ T cells sorted from blood, collected in a trial of the OX40 agonist ivuxolimab. These receptors were taken from an adult with an advanced solid tumor such as melanoma, head and neck, liver or kidney cancer. CDR3s include the opening cysteine and the closing phenylalanine or tryptophan. Fields, in order: clone size, V gene, J gene, D gene, CDR3 DNA, CDR3 protein. The D gene is left open where the match is weak. Rows give clone size only sometimes, using once, few, many, or a class for an expanded clone.

clone_size: NA; v_call: TRBV5-1; j_call: TRBJ2-1; d_call: NA; cdr3_nt: TGCGCCAGCAGCTTGGGGGCAGGGACCAATGAGCAGTTCTTC; cdr3_aa: CASSLGAGTNEQFF
clone_size: NA; v_call: TRBV2; j_call: TRBJ2-1; d_call: NA; cdr3_nt: TGTGCCAGCAGTGAGCAAGGTCTAGGCTACAATGAGCAGTTCTTC; cdr3_aa: CASSEQGLGYNEQFF
clone_size: NA; v_call: TRBV18; j_call: TRBJ1-1; d_call: NA; cdr3_nt: TGTGCCAGCTCGAGAGGGAACGGGGCAAACACTGAAGCTTTCTTT; cdr3_aa: CASSRGNGANTEAFF
clone_size: NA; v_call: TRBV28; j_call: TRBJ1-5; d_call: TRBD1; cdr3_nt: TGTGCCAGCAGTCCTGACAGGGTCCAACAGCCCCAGCATTTT; cdr3_aa: CASSPDRVQQPQHF
clone_size: NA; v_call: TRBV5-8; j_call: TRBJ1-5; d_call: NA; cdr3_nt: TGTGCCAGCAGCTTGGTCTTCGGGCAGCCCCAGCATTTT; cdr3_aa: CASSLVFGQPQHF
clone_size: NA; v_call: TRBV18; j_call: TRBJ1-2; d_call: NA; cdr3_nt: TGTGCCAGCTCACCACCCAGGGGCAGGAGTCGTCATGGCTACACCTTC; cdr3_aa: CASSPPRGRSRHGYTF
clone_size: NA; v_call: TRBV27; j_call: TRBJ2-7; d_call: NA; cdr3_nt: TGTGCCAGCAGTTCCCACCTGGGGGGCGGCTACGAGCAGTACTTC; cdr3_aa: CASSSHLGGGYEQYF
clone_size: once; v_call: TRBV5-1; j_call: TRBJ2-4; d_call: NA; cdr3_nt: TGCGCCAGCAGCTTTAACAGGAAAAACATTCAGTACTTC; cdr3_aa: CASSFNRKNIQYF
clone_size: NA; v_call: TRBV7-9; j_call: TRBJ2-1; d_call: NA; cdr3_nt: TGTGCCAGCAGCTATCGACGTGGTCCCAATGAGCAGTTCTTC; cdr3_aa: CASSYRRGPNEQFF
clone_size: NA; v_call: TRBV11-2; j_call: TRBJ2-4; d_call: TRBD2; cdr3_nt: TGTGCCAGCAGCTTAGATCGTGGTAGCGGGAGGCCGCAAAACATTCAGTACTTC; cdr3_aa: CASSLDRGSGRPQNIQYF
clone_size: few; v_call: TRBV7-9; j_call: TRBJ2-1; d_call: NA; cdr3_nt: TGTGCCAGCAGCTTAAGGTCGAAACACAATGAGCAGTTCTTC; cdr3_aa: CASSLRSKHNEQFF
clone_size: NA; v_call: TRBV18; j_call: TRBJ1-1; d_call: NA; cdr3_nt: TGTGCCAGCTCAGATAAAGGGGAGGACACTGAAGCTTTCTTT; cdr3_aa: CASSDKGEDTEAFF
clone_size: once; v_call: TRBV5-4; j_call: TRBJ2-3; d_call: NA; cdr3_nt: TGTGCCAGCAGCTTAGTAATAAGCACAGATACGCAGTATTTT; cdr3_aa: CASSLVISTDTQYF
clone_size: NA; v_call: TRBV5-6; j_call: TRBJ2-1; d_call: TRBD2; cdr3_nt: TGTGCCAGCAATATGGGACTAGCGGGAGTGGGCTACAATGAGCAGTTCTTC; cdr3_aa: CASNMGLAGVGYNEQFF
clone_size: NA; v_call: TRBV19; j_call: TRBJ2-7; d_call: NA; cdr3_nt: TGTGCCAGTAGTCGCCGAGGGGACGAGCAGTACTTC; cdr3_aa: CASSRRGDEQYF
clone_size: NA; v_call: TRBV15; j_call: TRBJ1-1; d_call: NA; cdr3_nt: TGTGCCACCAGCAGAGATCTGTTGAACACTGAAGCTTTCTTT; cdr3_aa: CATSRDLLNTEAFF
clone_size: NA; v_call: TRBV7-9; j_call: TRBJ2-5; d_call: NA; cdr3_nt: TGTGCCAGCAGCGTTACAGGGTTACAAGAGACCCAGTACTTC; cdr3_aa: CASSVTGLQETQYF